These 15 T cell receptor beta chains were sequenced from one sample in a study of vaccination effects on CD4 cells after COVID-19. Peptide-pool stimulation followed by sequencing identified expanded antigen-specific CD4+ clonotypes in the ViraFEST assay. Isolating CD4+ T cells followed approximately 9 days of culture. Recipients of the vaccine had no prior SARS-CoV-2 infection and negative nucleocapsid antibodies. No antigen has been identified for these receptors. The assay was immunoSEQ multiplex PCR, and TCRdb's table has in-frame clones only and misses some. Here the sample spans about 70,000 clones, over 70% being singletons. Sample: CD4+ T cells from PBMCs cultured with SARS-CoV-2 spike peptides, taken before COVID-19 vaccination. The receptors derive from a human donor who received a COVID-19 vaccine.

This chain links TRBV6-5 with TRBJ1-2; D call uncertain. Germline V lookup: CDR1 MNHEY, CDR2 SVGAGI. The CDR3 covers 12 residues. V lost 4 bases and J 8 bases, leaving 11 bases between the germline ends. The CDR3: CASSSTGMGYTF. In DNA, the CDR3 is TGTGCCAGCAGTTCTACTGGGATGGGCTACACCTTC.

DNA of the CDR3: TGTGCCAGCAGCCCCTTTTTTGTTTTAGATGAAAAACTGTTTTTT. It specifies CASSPFFVLDEKLFF. The chain links TRBV7-3 to TRBJ1-4; D not certain. In germline, CDR1 is SGHTA, CDR2 FQGTGA. This CDR3 contains 15 residues. V lost 5 bases and J 6 bases, leaving 16 bases between the germline ends.

The rearrangement joins TRBV7-9 to TRBJ1-6; no clear D gene. Germline V gene data show CDR1 as SEHNR and CDR2 as FQNEAQ (reference sequence). The CDR3 runs to 11 residues. Trimming cost V 6 bases and J 8 bases, with 5 bases left between them. The CDR3 nucleotides are TGTGCCAGCAGTCGGGATTCACCCCTCCACTTT. Protein sequence: CASSRDSPLHF.

The chain joins TRBV10-3 to TRBJ2-1; D is unresolved. Trimming left V 3 bases short and J 8 bases short, with 8 bases between. Germline lookup yields CDR1 ENHRY and CDR2 SYGVKD. This CDR3 has 12 residues. CDR3 sequence: CAISDFEYEQFF. The DNA for the CDR3 is TGTGCCATCAGTGATTTTGAGTATGAGCAGTTCTTC.

The J gene is TRBJ2-1, the V gene TRBV7-8; maybe TRBD1 (5 bases). The CDR3 covers 15 residues. Trimming cost V 5 bases and J 0 bases, with 11 bases left between them. CDR1 and CDR2 from the germline V gene are SGHVS and FQNEAQ. CDR3 sequence: CASSQDRSSYNEQFF. The CDR3 bases are TGTGCCAGCAGCCAAGACAGAAGCTCCTACAATGAGCAGTTCTTC.

V usage is TRBV7-9 and J usage is TRBJ2-2; 9 nucleotides match TRBD2. Trimming removed 4 bases from V and 0 bases from J; junction bases left unmatched: 12. Looked up from germline, CDR1 is SEHNR and CDR2 is FQNEAQ (reference sequence). The CDR3 runs to 19 residues. As DNA, the CDR3 is TGTGCCAGCAGCTCGTTGGATGGTAGCGGGGGATCGAACACCGGGGAGCTGTTTTTT. As protein: CASSSLDGSGGSNTGELFF.

The chain carries TRBV30 and TRBJ2-2; 8 nucleotides match TRBD2. Germline CDR1 reads GTSNPN; CDR2 reads SVGIG (reference sequence). Trimming cost V 3 bases and J 1 base; bases outside gene matches: 1. The CDR3 is made up of 14 amino acids. CDR3 nucleotide sequence: TGTGCCTGGAGACTAGCGGTGAACACCGGGGAGCTGTTTTTT. Translation: CAWRLAVNTGELFF.

This chain connects TRBV6-6 to TRBJ2-1; 16 nucleotides align to TRBD2. Per germline, CDR1 MNHNY and CDR2 SVGAGI (reference sequence). CDR3 length: 20 amino acids. The junction had 23 bases not matched to a gene; V was cut back by 6 bases and J by 12 bases. The CDR3 nucleotides are TGTGCCAGCAGCCGATCCCCTTATAATTCCGGGACTAGCGGGGGGGCTAGGCAGTTCTTC. Its translation: CASSRSPYNSGTSGGARQFF.

CDR3 residues: CSVGTGGNEKLFF. The CDR3 DNA reads TGCAGCGTCGGGACAGGGGGGAATGAAAAACTGTTTTTT. V and J are TRBV29-1 and TRBJ1-4, with 11 bases aligning to TRBD1. The CDR3 is 13 amino acids. The J segment lost 5 bases and the V segment lost 6 bases, leaving 2 bases of the junction unmatched. CDR1 is SQVTM, CDR2 ANQGSEA, per germline.

V is TRBV27 and J is TRBJ1-1, with D unclear. The CDR3 runs 11 residues. The V gene's germline CDR1 is MNHEY and CDR2 SMNVEV (reference sequence). With 6 bases removed from V and 8 bases from J, the gap between germline ends came to 10 bases. CDR3 coding DNA: TGTGCCAGCAGGGACTGGAGGGAAGCTTTCTTT. It encodes CASRDWREAFF.

The chain employs TRBV9 and TRBJ2-1; the D gene is possibly TRBD2 (7 bases). Germline lookup yields CDR1 SGDLS and CDR2 YYNGEE. The CDR3 totals 18 residues. V was trimmed by 0 bases and J by 6 bases, leaving 22 bases between them. Here the CDR3 DNA reads TGTGCCAGCAGCGTAGAGGGGGACTACCACTACTCCGTCAATGAGCAGTTCTTC. This sequence encodes CASSVEGDYHYSVNEQFF.

The chain is built from TRBV5-1 and TRBJ2-5, with TRBD2 as a possible D gene (7 bases). Trimming stripped 4 bases from V and 5 bases from J, with 12 bases between. CDR3 size: 13 residues. Germline V CDR1 and CDR2: SGHRS, YFSETQ. CDR3 DNA: TGCGCCAGCAGCACACAGGGAGGGGAGACCCAGTACTTC. As protein: CASSTQGGETQYF.

V gene TRBV7-9 combines with J gene TRBJ1-3; D is undetermined. Trimming took 1 base from V and 0 from J, leaving 13 bases between them. CDR1 and CDR2 from the germline V gene are SEHNR and FQNEAQ (reference sequence). The length of the CDR3 is 17 residues. The CDR3 coding sequence is TGTGCCAGCAGCTTAGGGGTAGGGTCTGTCTCTGGAAACACCATATATTTT. The encoded protein is CASSLGVGSVSGNTIYF.

The V and J genes are TRBV5-6 and TRBJ2-7, with TRBD2 as a possible D gene (5 bases). The CDR3 is made up of 13 amino acids. The ends were cut back, 1 base at V and 7 bases at J, with 12 bases in the middle. Looked up from germline, CDR1 is SGHDT and CDR2 is YYEEEE. The CDR3 spells CASSLPVRGEQYV. In nucleotides, the CDR3 is TGTGCCAGCAGCTTGCCGGTTCGAGGGGAGCAGTACGTC.

This clone was observed once. V is TRBV11-2 and J is TRBJ2-3; D unresolved. The CDR3 is 14 amino acids. CDR1 and CDR2 from the germline V gene are SGHAT and FQNNGV. The V end lost 3 bases, the J end lost 0 bases, and 7 bases lay between the germline ends. DNA of the CDR3: TGTGCCAGCAGCTTTACCTTTAGCACAGATACGCAGTATTTT. It encodes CASSFTFSTDTQYF.